The rows below give T cell receptor beta chains drawn from one sample of a study of OX40 agonist ivuxolimab in advanced cancers. Clones were sequenced by immunoSEQ multiplex PCR, and TCRdb holds only the in-frame ones, with some missing. The sample records under 85,000 clones, 65% to 90% being singletons. Sample: CD4+ or CD8+ T cells sorted from blood, taken in a trial of the OX40 agonist ivuxolimab. All receptors derive from an adult with an advanced solid tumor such as melanoma, head and neck, liver or kidney cancer. CDR3s include the opening cysteine and the closing phenylalanine or tryptophan. A D gene is named only where the DNA matches it firmly. Only part of the rows carry a size: once, few, many, or a class if the clone is expanded.

d_call j_call clone_size v_call cdr3_aa cdr3_nt
. TRBJ1-1 once TRBV11-2 CASSPRSNRYFRGAFF TGTGCCAGCAGCCCCCGTTCGAACAGGTACTTTCGTGGAGCTTTCTTT
TRBD1 TRBJ1-5 . TRBV9 CASSGDGQGGQPQHF TGTGCCAGCAGCGGGGACGGACAGGGAGGCCAGCCCCAGCATTTT
. TRBJ1-1 . TRBV5-6 CASVRGKGFLWGLNTEAFF TGTGCCAGCGTCCGAGGAAAGGGGTTTCTGTGGGGGCTCAACACTGAAGCTTTCTTT
. TRBJ1-6 once TRBV5-1 CASGQSSSYNSPLHF TGCGCCAGCGGGCAGTCGAGCTCCTATAATTCACCCCTCCACTTT
. TRBJ2-7 . TRBV11-3 CASSLQGKNEQYF TGTGCCAGCAGCTTGCAGGGTAAGAACGAGCAGTACTTC
. TRBJ2-3 . TRBV2 CASSDVGTDTQYF TGTGCCAGCAGTGACGTTGGCACAGATACGCAGTATTTT
. TRBJ1-4 . TRBV5-1 CASSLTGLTNEKLFF TGCGCCAGCAGCTTGACAGGGTTAACTAATGAAAAACTGTTTTTT
. TRBJ2-2 . TRBV6-5 CASRLPGLAGELFF TGTGCCAGCAGGCTCCCAGGGCTGGCCGGGGAGCTGTTTTTT
. TRBJ2-7 . TRBV6-5 CASSGVEQYF TGTGCCAGCAGCGGGGTCGAGCAGTACTTC
TRBD2 TRBJ2-1 . TRBV7-2 CASSLLGGGSYNEQFF TGTGCCAGCAGCCTTCTTGGGGGGGGCTCCTACAATGAGCAGTTCTTC
TRBD2 TRBJ2-7 . TRBV11-3 CASSLRGGGPYEQYF TGTGCCAGCAGCTTAAGGGGCGGGGGACCCTACGAGCAGTACTTC
TRBD2 TRBJ2-1 . TRBV11-3 CASSSRTSGGNNEQFF TGTGCCAGCAGCTCCAGGACTAGCGGGGGTAACAATGAGCAGTTCTTC
TRBD2 TRBJ2-2 . TRBV7-7 CASSGGPNTGELFF TGTGCTAGCTCGGGAGGGCCGAACACCGGGGAGCTGTTTTTT
. TRBJ2-4 . TRBV6-5 CASSYTGRGAKNIQYF TGTGCCAGCAGTTACACCGGACGCGGTGCCAAAAACATTCAGTACTTC
. TRBJ1-1 . TRBV5-4 CASSAWPDTEAFF TGTGCCAGCAGCGCATGGCCTGACACTGAAGCTTTCTTT
TRBD1 TRBJ2-7 . TRBV15 CATSRGDRASSEQYF TGTGCCACCAGCAGAGGGGACAGGGCGTCCTCCGAGCAGTACTTC
. TRBJ1-2 . TRBV9 CASTKGGRNGYTF TGTGCCAGCACCAAAGGGGGGCGGAATGGCTACACCTTC
. TRBJ2-3 . TRBV27 CASSLSMFTDTQYF TGTGCCAGCAGCCTTTCGATGTTCACAGATACGCAGTATTTT
. TRBJ1-3 . TRBV12-5 CASGSVVEGGGLGNTIYF TGTGCTAGTGGTTCTGTGGTTGAGGGGGGAGGTCTGGGGAACACCATATATTTT
TRBD1 TRBJ1-5 . TRBV10-3 CAISGQGDNQPQHF TGTGCCATCAGTGGACAGGGGGATAATCAGCCCCAGCATTTT
TRBD1 TRBJ1-1 . TRBV5-1 CASSSGQMNTEAFF TGCGCCAGCAGCTCGGGACAGATGAACACTGAAGCTTTCTTT
. TRBJ1-3 . TRBV4-2 CASSQSGSGNTIYF TGTGCCAGCAGCCAATCTGGGAGCGGAAACACCATATATTTT
. TRBJ1-3 . TRBV4-1 CASSASGGGTIYF TGCGCCAGCAGTGCGTCTGGAGGGGGCACCATATATTTT
. TRBJ1-5 . TRBV7-2 CASSLEPGVNQPQHF TGTGCCAGCAGCTTAGAACCTGGGGTAAATCAGCCCCAGCATTTT
. TRBJ1-2 . TRBV29-1 CSVDANGPNYGYTF TGCAGCGTTGACGCGAACGGACCTAACTATGGCTACACCTTC
. TRBJ1-2 . TRBV6-5 CASSYSGTGRDGYTF TGTGCCAGCAGTTACTCGGGTACCGGAAGGGATGGCTACACCTTC
TRBD1 TRBJ1-4 . TRBV2 CASRDRDSGEKLFF TGTGCCAGCAGAGACCGGGACAGCGGTGAAAAACTGTTTTTT
. TRBJ2-3 . TRBV12-5 CASTRGEGTDTQYF TGTGCTAGCACCCGGGGCGAGGGCACAGATACGCAGTATTTT